These T cell receptor beta chains were read from a single sample in a study of blood T cell repertoires in COVID-19. Some clones are missing from TCRdb's copy, which holds only in-frame ones; the method was immunoSEQ multiplex PCR. Among about 380,000 clones listed, roughly 85% were seen once. The sample was peripheral blood. All receptors come from a woman under 30 with acute or convalescent COVID-19. CDR3s leave out the opening cysteine and the closing phenylalanine or tryptophan. A D gene is named only where the DNA matches it firmly.

D gene	V gene	J gene	CDR3 protein
TRBD2	TRBV9	TRBJ2-7	ASSVGGGGYEQY
TRBD1	TRBV28	TRBJ1-5	ASSPYGQGDQPQH
TRBD1	TRBV27	TRBJ1-5	ASSLWPQGVSNQPQH
NA	TRBV19	TRBJ1-4	ASMNTDNEKLF
NA	TRBV15	TRBJ1-5	ATSSPSGVPQH
TRBD2	TRBV5-1	TRBJ2-1	ASSLAGLAEKF
TRBD1	TRBV10-1	TRBJ1-1	ASSESPRQGKTEAF
NA	TRBV9	TRBJ2-1	ASSVVSGIGQF
NA	TRBV15	TRBJ1-2	ATSRSGAGGYT
NA	TRBV10-1	TRBJ1-4	ASRESEGFQPTNEKLF
NA	TRBV9	TRBJ1-2	ASNRVGYGYT
TRBD1	TRBV15	TRBJ1-6	ATSSGTGWGPLH
TRBD2	TRBV24-1	TRBJ2-2	ATSSGRTGELF
NA	TRBV28	TRBJ1-4	ASWDSSTNEKLF
NA	TRBV7-3	TRBJ1-1	ASSPPGSTEAF
NA	TRBV19	TRBJ1-2	ASTQSEGSPPNYGYT
TRBD1	TRBV2	TRBJ1-4	ASQGGLATNEKLF
NA	TRBV3-1/TRBV3-2	TRBJ1-2	ASRGGVYGYT
NA	TRBV4-2	TRBJ1-2	ASSQDAQTHSYGYT
TRBD1	TRBV5-1	TRBJ2-2	ASSRQTGANTGELF
NA	TRBV5-4	TRBJ2-7	ASSPHPNSYEQY
NA	TRBV5-6	TRBJ2-2	ASSLSLEAEANTGELF